This T cell receptor beta chain was identified in a study of cytomegalovirus exposure and HLA in healthy donors. Study findings and constraints: It has been reported that TCR beta sequences accurately predicted the HLA-A and HLA-B alleles of most subjects.

The study ran its PCR with 60 Vbeta and 13 Jbeta primers. Only in-frame clones appear in the TCRdb table, and some are missing; sequencing was by immunoSEQ multiplex PCR. The sample comprises around 190,000 clones, around 77% of which are singletons, and roughly 1.6% rests with the top ten. With 7 bases removed from V and 3 bases from J, the gap between germline ends came to 18 bases. Germline V gene data show CDR1 as LNHDA and CDR2 as SQIVND (reference sequence). CDR3 size: 15 residues. Details on this clone: As yet, its antigen is unknown.

The sequence derives from a woman between 18 and 29 years old in good health and CMV-seronegative. The V gene is TRBV19, the J gene TRBJ1-1; D is undetermined. Sequencing was done on a sample of PBMCs. CDR3 sequence: CASTPYEGSHTEAFF. CDR3 coding DNA: TGTGCCAGTACCCCATACGAGGGTTCGCACACTGAAGCTTTCTTT.